The sequence of this T cell receptor beta chain was determined in a study of Ad26.COV2.S vaccination and SARS-CoV-2 variants. The wider study: Intramuscularly, Ad26.COV2.S was given either once or twice, 56 days apart. The study, taken as a whole, reports: Recipients of either vaccine or placebo displayed similar breadth of non-spike TCRs. TCR breadth and depth estimates may have understated total T cell responses.

This CDR3 has 16 residues. Trimming shortened V by 4 bases and J by 4 bases, and 19 bases separated the two germline ends. CDR1 is SGHRS and CDR2 is YFSETQ in the germline V gene. Produced via immunoSEQ multiplex PCR; TCRdb's table is partial and in-frame only. This table has roughly 300,000 clones, about 86% appearing once. Comments on this clone: Its antigen is still unknown.

Treatment described: approximately 18 received Ad26.COV2.S at low or high dose, single or two shots; a few received placebo; per-sample allocation not given. Day 63 after the first vaccine or placebo injection was the time point for sampling. Ad26.COV2.S expressed prefusion-stabilized spike from the original Wuhan strain. This chain connects TRBV5-1 to TRBJ2-3; D remains ambiguous. This TCR was sampled from a person aged 18 to 65 who received the Ad26.COV2.S COVID-19 vaccine or a placebo. The material was peripheral blood, obtained in a trial of Ad26.COV2.S vaccine versus placebo. CDR3 protein: CASSPTFSRRADTQYF. The CDR3 nucleotides are TGCGCCAGCAGCCCTACTTTTTCGCGTAGGGCAGATACGCAGTATTTT.